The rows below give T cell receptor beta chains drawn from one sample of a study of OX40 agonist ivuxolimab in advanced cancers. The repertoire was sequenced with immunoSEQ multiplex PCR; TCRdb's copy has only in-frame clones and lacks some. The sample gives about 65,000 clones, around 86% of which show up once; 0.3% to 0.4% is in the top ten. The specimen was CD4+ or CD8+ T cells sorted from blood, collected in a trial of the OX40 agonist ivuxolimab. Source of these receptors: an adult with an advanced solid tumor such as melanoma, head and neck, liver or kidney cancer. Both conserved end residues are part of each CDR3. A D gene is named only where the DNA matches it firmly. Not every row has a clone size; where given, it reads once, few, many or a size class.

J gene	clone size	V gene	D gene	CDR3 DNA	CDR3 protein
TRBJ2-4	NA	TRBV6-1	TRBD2	TGTGCCAGCAGTGAAGGGAAGCGGGGTTTCGGAAACATTCAGTACTTC	CASSEGKRGFGNIQYF
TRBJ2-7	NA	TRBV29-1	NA	TGCAGCGTTCGGCCAGGAACCTACGAGCAGTACTTC	CSVRPGTYEQYF
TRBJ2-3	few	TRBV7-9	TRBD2	TGTGCCAGCAGCTTATCCCCGCGGCGGGGGGGATCGGATACGCAGTATTTT	CASSLSPRRGGSDTQYF
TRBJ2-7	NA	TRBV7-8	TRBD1	TGTGCCAGCAGGAGCGGGACAGGGGGCATTTTTTCCTACGAGCAGTACTTC	CASRSGTGGIFSYEQYF
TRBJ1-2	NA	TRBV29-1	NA	TGCAGCGTTGGACCCAGGGTTAACTATGGCTACACCTTC	CSVGPRVNYGYTF
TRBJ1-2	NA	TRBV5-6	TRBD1	TGTGCCAGCAGCCGATCCCCCGGGACAGGATTAAACTATGGCTACACCTTC	CASSRSPGTGLNYGYTF
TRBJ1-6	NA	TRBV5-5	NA	TGTGCCAGCAGCTTGGAGGGCATTGATTCACCCCTCCACTTT	CASSLEGIDSPLHF
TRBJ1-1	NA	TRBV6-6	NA	TGTGCCAGCAGACAAGGGGCCAAGAACACTGAAGCTTTCTTT	CASRQGAKNTEAFF
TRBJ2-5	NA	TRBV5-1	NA	TGCGCCAGCAGCCAACAGGGAGGGGGGGAGACCCAGTACTTC	CASSQQGGGETQYF
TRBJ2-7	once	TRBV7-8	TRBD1	TGTGCCAGCAGCTTGGTGCAACAGGGGAGCTACGAGCAGTACTTC	CASSLVQQGSYEQYF
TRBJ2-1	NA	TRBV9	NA	TGTGCCAGCAGCCCGCGGGACAGAGCCAATGAGCAGTTCTTC	CASSPRDRANEQFF
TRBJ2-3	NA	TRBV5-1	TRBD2	TGCGCCAGCCGCCCTGCGGGGGGCCCTCTCAGCACAGATACGCAGTATTTT	CASRPAGGPLSTDTQYF
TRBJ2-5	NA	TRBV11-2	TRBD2	TGTGCCAGCAGCCCACCGGGACTAAGGGAGACCCAGTACTTC	CASSPPGLRETQYF
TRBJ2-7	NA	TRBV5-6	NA	TGTGCCAGCAGCTTATGGGGGATAGGCGAGCAGTACTTC	CASSLWGIGEQYF
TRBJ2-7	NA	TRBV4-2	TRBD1	TGTGCCAGCAGCCTCTCCGGGACAGGTTCTTCCTACGAGCAGTACTTC	CASSLSGTGSSYEQYF
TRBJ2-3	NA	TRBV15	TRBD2	TGTGCCACCAGCAGAGATCTTTTTGGGGCGGGGGGGAACACAGATACGCAGTATTTT	CATSRDLFGAGGNTDTQYF
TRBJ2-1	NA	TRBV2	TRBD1	TGTGCCAGCAGGAATGGGGGACAGGGGAATCGGAATGAGCAGTTCTTC	CASRNGGQGNRNEQFF